Listed below are T cell receptor beta chains from one sample, sequenced in a study of sequential checkpoint blockade in melanoma. This table comes from immunoSEQ multiplex PCR, and its TCRdb copy is limited to in-frame clones, with some not included. The sample has around 12,000 clones, just under 75% seen once. The source material was CD8+ T cells sorted from blood (inferred from file names), sampled from a patient given nivolumab and ipilimumab in sequence. Receptors originate from a human donor with melanoma. Both conserved end residues are part of each CDR3. The D gene is left open where the match is weak. The listing skips clone size in some rows; elsewhere it reads once, few, many or a size class.

>NA|NA|TRBV7-9|TRBJ2-7
CASRLGGNEQYF
TGTGCCAGCAGGTTGGGGGGTAACGAGCAGTACTTC
>TRBD1|NA|TRBV9|TRBJ2-7
CASSVARDRSSYEQYF
TGTGCCAGCAGCGTAGCTCGGGACAGGAGCTCCTACGAGCAGTACTTC
>NA|NA|TRBV5-6|TRBJ2-1
CASTPSLSYNEQFF
TGTGCCAGCACCCCGTCACTCTCCTACAATGAGCAGTTCTTC
>TRBD1|NA|TRBV6-5|TRBJ1-4
CASSYSRQGGKLFF
TGTGCCAGCAGTTACTCGCGTCAGGGGGGAAAACTGTTTTTT
>NA|NA|TRBV6-6|TRBJ1-1
CASSYDRNTEAFF
TGTGCCAGCAGTTACGATAGGAACACTGAAGCTTTCTTT
>NA|NA|TRBV10-1|TRBJ2-3
CASSETSTGPTTDTQYF
TGCGCCAGCAGTGAGACCTCGACAGGCCCCACGACAGATACGCAGTATTTT
>TRBD2|NA|TRBV2|TRBJ2-7
CASSEDAGGTSYEQYF
TGTGCCAGCAGTGAAGATGCGGGAGGGACCTCCTACGAGCAGTACTTC
>TRBD1|NA|TRBV29-1|TRBJ1-2
CSVAGTGAYYGYTF
TGCAGCGTCGCCGGGACAGGGGCCTACTATGGCTACACCTTC
>NA|NA|TRBV27|TRBJ2-7
CASSHGVSYEQYF
TGTGCCAGCAGTCACGGAGTCTCCTACGAGCAGTACTTC
>NA|NA|TRBV6-5|TRBJ2-7
CASSPGWGDEQYF
TGTGCCAGCAGTCCCGGATGGGGCGACGAGCAGTACTTC
>NA|NA|TRBV6-5|TRBJ1-1
CASSIRGYNTEAFF
TGTGCCAGCAGTATCAGGGGCTACAACACTGAAGCTTTCTTT
>NA|NA|TRBV6-1|TRBJ2-7
CASSLLSGEQYF
TGTGCCAGCAGCCTACTATCTGGAGAGCAGTACTTC
>NA|NA|TRBV19|TRBJ1-2
CASSSIETGGFQRAYGYTF
TGTGCCAGTAGTTCCATCGAGACAGGCGGGTTTCAACGGGCCTATGGCTACACCTTC
>TRBD1|once|TRBV15|TRBJ1-4
CATSRGDSDLNEKLFF
TGTGCCACCAGCAGGGGGGACAGTGACCTTAATGAAAAACTGTTTTTT
>TRBD1|NA|TRBV5-8|TRBJ1-1
CASSLRQGYRMNTEAFF
TGTGCCAGCAGCTTGCGACAGGGATACCGAATGAACACTGAAGCTTTCTTT
>NA|NA|TRBV5-6|TRBJ2-1
CASSLGRGNGYNEQFF
TGTGCCAGCAGCTTGGGGAGGGGAAATGGTTACAATGAGCAGTTCTTC
>NA|NA|TRBV10-2|TRBJ2-1
CAARPKDRDSMDNEQFF
TGCGCCGCCCGTCCCAAAGACAGGGACTCTATGGACAATGAGCAGTTCTTC
>TRBD1|once|TRBV25-1|TRBJ2-1
CASSELGQGFFNEQFF
TGTGCCAGCAGTGAGCTTGGACAGGGGTTTTTCAATGAGCAGTTCTTC
>NA|NA|TRBV7-9|TRBJ1-2
CASSLGAGTGDGYTF
TGTGCCAGCAGCTTAGGGGCAGGGACTGGGGATGGCTACACCTTC
>TRBD2|NA|TRBV6-5|TRBJ2-5
CASGISGTSGETQYF
TGTGCCAGCGGCATTAGCGGGACGAGTGGAGAGACCCAGTACTTC
>NA|NA|TRBV2|TRBJ1-2
CASSADSYGYTF
TGTGCCAGCAGTGCGGACAGCTATGGCTACACCTTC
>NA|NA|TRBV7-9|TRBJ2-3
CASSPPGVSTDTQYF
TGTGCCAGCAGCCCTCCAGGGGTCAGCACAGATACGCAGTATTTT
>TRBD1|NA|TRBV6-5|TRBJ1-5
CAARDRGYLQPQHF
TGTGCCGCCCGGGACAGGGGGTACTTACAGCCCCAGCATTTT
>NA|NA|TRBV6-4|TRBJ1-1
CASSSIPGTRAFF
TGTGCCAGCAGTTCCATCCCCGGGACAAGGGCTTTCTTT
>NA|NA|TRBV5-1|TRBJ2-7
CASSLAEGRDEQYF
TGCGCCAGCAGCTTGGCCGAGGGTCGCGACGAGCAGTACTTC
>NA|NA|TRBV27|TRBJ1-2
CASSPGQNYGYTF
TGTGCCAGCAGCCCCGGACAGAATTATGGCTACACCTTC
>NA|NA|TRBV25-1|TRBJ2-7
CASRFGRAPYEQYF
TGTGCCAGCCGGTTTGGGCGGGCTCCCTACGAGCAGTACTTC
>TRBD2|NA|TRBV7-9|TRBJ2-1
CASSTGTSYNEQFF
TGTGCCAGCAGCACCGGGACTAGCTACAATGAGCAGTTCTTC
>NA|NA|TRBV11-2|TRBJ2-7
CASSLRWGHEQYF
TGTGCCAGCAGCTTAAGGTGGGGCCACGAGCAGTACTTC
>NA|NA|TRBV7-9|TRBJ2-3
CASSPPGVSTDTQYF
TGTGCCAGCAGTCCCCCAGGGGTCAGCACAGATACGCAGTATTTT
>NA|few|TRBV20-1|TRBJ2-1
CSVETVNEQFF
TGCAGTGTCGAGACAGTAAATGAGCAGTTCTTC
>TRBD2|NA|TRBV7-9|TRBJ2-3
CASSPSGTSTDTQYF
TGTGCCAGCAGCCCTAGCGGAACTTCCACAGATACGCAGTATTTT
>NA|few|TRBV6-4|TRBJ1-2
CASTTSGEGLYGYTF
TGTGCCAGCACCACATCCGGGGAAGGACTATATGGCTACACCTTC
>NA|NA|TRBV7-2|TRBJ2-7
CASSLGSYYEQYF
TGTGCCAGCAGCTTGGGTAGCTACTACGAGCAGTACTTC
>TRBD1|NA|TRBV6-5|TRBJ2-7
CASSSRRQGAYEQYF
TGTGCCAGCAGCTCAAGACGACAGGGGGCGTACGAGCAGTACTTC
>NA|NA|TRBV7-9|TRBJ2-7
CASRYDSYEQYF
TGTGCCAGCAGATACGACAGCTACGAGCAGTACTTC
>TRBD1|once|TRBV5-6|TRBJ1-5
CASSQTGNQPQHF
TGTGCCAGCAGCCAGACAGGGAATCAGCCCCAGCATTTT
>NA|NA|TRBV28|TRBJ1-2
CASSITGSYGYTF
TGTGCCAGCAGTATAACAGGGTCCTATGGCTACACCTTC
>TRBD1|NA|TRBV4-1|TRBJ1-2
CASSQDPGTGNYGYTF
TGCGCCAGCAGCCAAGATCCCGGGACAGGCAACTATGGCTACACCTTC
>TRBD1|NA|TRBV14|TRBJ1-1
CASSSGQGARIAFF
TGTGCCAGCAGCAGTGGACAGGGGGCTAGGATAGCTTTCTTT
>TRBD1|NA|TRBV30|TRBJ2-2
CAWSVLGQGAGELFF
TGTGCCTGGAGTGTACTAGGACAGGGGGCCGGGGAGCTGTTTTTT
>TRBD2|NA|TRBV5-1|TRBJ2-3
CASSSSSGSKADTQYF
TGCGCCAGCAGCTCTTCTAGCGGGAGTAAGGCAGATACGCAGTATTTT
>TRBD2|NA|TRBV7-3|TRBJ2-7
CASSPIAGGPYEQYF
TGTGCCAGCAGCCCCATAGCGGGAGGACCCTACGAGCAGTACTTC
>NA|NA|TRBV25-1|TRBJ2-7
CASSELASYEQYF
TGTGCCAGCAGTGAATTGGCTTCCTACGAGCAGTACTTC
>NA|NA|TRBV27|TRBJ2-5
CASSLTVQETQYF
TGTGCCAGCAGCTTGACAGTCCAAGAGACCCAGTACTTC